The 22 T cell receptor beta chains below all came from one sample that was sequenced in a study of PD-1 blockade in mismatch repair-deficient tumors. Sequencing was performed with immunoSEQ multiplex PCR; in TCRdb, only in-frame clones are kept and a portion is missing. The sample shows some 9,100 clones, 75% to 95% of them seen only once. These receptors' targets are unknown. Indicated time point: 10-day in vitro stimulation with candidate neoantigen peptide 3. Sequenced material: cells cultured in vitro, taken from a patient treated with pembrolizumab. Receptors originate from an adult with mismatch repair-deficient cancer.

The CDR3 DNA is TGTGCCAGCAGTTTATTGGGGGCCCTGGATACGCAGTATTTT. Protein: CASSLLGALDTQYF. The chain joins TRBV27 to TRBJ2-3; maybe TRBD1 (6 bases). The germline V gene encodes CDR1 MNHEY and CDR2 SMNVEV (reference sequence). This CDR3 comprises 14 residues. Trimming removed 1 base from V and 6 bases from J, with 11 bases in between.

CDR3 region: CSVETSGRAVYGTQYF. In DNA, the CDR3 is TGCAGCGTTGAAACTAGCGGGAGGGCCGTCTACGGGACCCAGTACTTC. V usage is TRBV29-1 and J usage is TRBJ2-5; 13 bases are a match to TRBD2. The junction had 10 bases not matched to a gene; V was cut back by 2 bases and J by 7 bases. The CDR3 is made up of 16 amino acids. Germline CDR1 SQVTM, CDR2 ANQGSEA.

The chain is built from TRBV5-4 and TRBJ2-7; TRBD1 matches at 7 bases. With 4 bases clipped from V and 3 bases from J, the junction kept 7 bases outside the gene matches. This CDR3 has 14 residues. CDR1 is SGHNT, CDR2 YYREEE, per germline (reference sequence). The CDR3 region is CASSPLDRVYEQYF. The DNA for the CDR3 is TGTGCCAGCAGCCCCCTTGACAGGGTCTACGAGCAGTACTTC.

The DNA for the CDR3 is TGTGCCATCAGTGAGTCGACTAGCAAGCCCGGGGAGCTGTTTTTT. It encodes CAISESTSKPGELFF. The rearrangement joins TRBV10-3 to TRBJ2-2; 7 positions match TRBD2. Per germline, CDR1 ENHRY and CDR2 SYGVKD. The CDR3 spans 15 residues. Trimming took 0 bases from V and 6 from J; bases not matched to a gene: 4.

J is TRBJ2-3 and V is TRBV7-3, with 13 bases aligning to TRBD2. With 5 bases clipped from V and 0 bases from J, the junction kept 11 bases outside the gene matches. The CDR3 is 19 amino acids. The germline V gene encodes CDR1 SGHTA and CDR2 FQGTGA. In DNA, the CDR3 is TGTGCCAGCAGCCCAACCGGACTAGCGGGAGACGGGAGCACAGATACGCAGTATTTT. Translating it yields CASSPTGLAGDGSTDTQYF.

This sequence joins TRBV19 and TRBJ2-1; 9 nucleotides align to TRBD2. The junction had 9 bases not matched to a gene; V was cut back by 3 bases and J by 3 bases. This CDR3 is 17 amino acids long. Germline V CDR1 and CDR2: LNHDA, SQIVND (reference sequence). CDR3 sequence reads: CASSIPRGLAFYNEQFF. The CDR3 coding sequence is TGTGCCAGTAGTATCCCCAGGGGACTAGCATTCTACAATGAGCAGTTCTTC.

This chain uses TRBV29-1 with TRBJ1-5; D unresolved. Germline V gene data show CDR1 as SQVTM and CDR2 as ANQGSEA. V lost 5 bases and J 0 bases, leaving 5 bases between the germline ends. The CDR3 contains 12 residues. CDR3 loop: CSVRGSNQPQHF. The CDR3 coding sequence is TGCAGCGTTCGCGGTAGCAATCAGCCCCAGCATTTT.

J is TRBJ1-2 and V is TRBV7-2, with 11 nucleotides matching TRBD1. V lost 5 bases to trimming and J lost 5 bases; unmatched junction nucleotides: 7. Germline assignment: CDR1 SGHTA and CDR2 FQGNSA. The CDR3 length is 15 residues. For the CDR3, the DNA is TGTGCCAGCAGCCCCTGGACAGGGGGCACATATGGCTACACCTTC. Protein product: CASSPWTGGTYGYTF.

The chain links TRBV27 to TRBJ2-2; D is undetermined. Germline lookup yields CDR1 MNHEY and CDR2 SMNVEV (reference sequence). The V and J ends lost 3 bases and 2 bases respectively, with 1 base between them. CDR3 length: 12 amino acids. The CDR3, as DNA: TGTGCCAGCAGTTTCAACACCGGGGAGCTGTTTTTT. Its protein product is CASSFNTGELFF.

The chain carries TRBV5-1 and TRBJ2-3, with 8 bases that match TRBD2. CDR1 and CDR2 from the germline V gene are SGHRS and YFSETQ. The CDR3 covers 18 residues. Trimming cost V 4 bases and J 0 bases; bases outside gene matches: 13. CDR3 sequence: CASSPAQAGAYSTDTQYF. Here the CDR3 DNA reads TGCGCCAGCAGCCCGGCCCAAGCGGGAGCTTATAGCACAGATACGCAGTATTTT.

The chain links TRBV27 to TRBJ1-2; D perhaps matches TRBD1 (6 bases). V dropped 5 bases and J dropped 4 bases, with 11 bases sitting between them. Germline V lookup: CDR1 MNHEY, CDR2 SMNVEV (reference sequence). The CDR3 sequence is 13 residues long. CDR3 nucleotides: TGTGCCAGCAGTCGTCCGGACAGCTATGGCTACACCTTC. This sequence encodes CASSRPDSYGYTF.

V is TRBV30 and J is TRBJ2-7; D gene uncertain. V lost 1 base and J 7 bases, leaving 14 bases between the germline ends. CDR1 is GTSNPN and CDR2 is SVGIG in the germline V gene (reference sequence). The CDR3 has 13 amino acids. Here the CDR3 DNA reads TGTGCCTGGAGTGCCCAGGAGCTTGGGGAGCAGTACTTC. This codes for CAWSAQELGEQYF.

The V gene is TRBV18, the J gene TRBJ2-2; D possibly corresponds to TRBD2 (6 bases). The germline CDR1 and CDR2 sequences are KGHSH and LQKENI. CDR3 length: 15 amino acids. V lost 3 bases to trimming and J lost 6 bases, with 14 bases between them. In DNA, the CDR3 is TGTGCCAGCTCACCCGGGGGAGCGAGGGCCGGGGAGCTGTTTTTT. Protein: CASSPGGARAGELFF.

The chain is built from TRBV27 and TRBJ2-2; D unresolved. The CDR3 is made up of 12 amino acids. Looked up from germline, CDR1 is MNHEY and CDR2 is SMNVEV (reference sequence). Trimming stripped 2 bases from V and 2 bases from J, with 0 bases between. The CDR3 is CASSLNTGELFF. The CDR3 DNA reads TGTGCCAGCAGTTTAAACACCGGGGAGCTGTTTTTT.

The DNA for the CDR3 is TGTGCCAGCAGCTACGTGGACAGAGTGAACACTGAAGCTTTCTTT. Its translation is CASSYVDRVNTEAFF. V is TRBV5-6 and J is TRBJ1-1; TRBD1 might be the D (6 bases). The CDR3 extends over 15 amino acids. Looked up from germline, CDR1 is SGHDT and CDR2 is YYEEEE. With 3 bases removed from V and 0 bases from J, the gap between germline ends came to 12 bases. The full variable domain, in which reference TRBV5-6 and TRBJ1-1 provide the parts outside the CDR3, is DAGVTQSPTHLIKTRGQQVTLRCSPKSGHDTVSWYQQALGQGPQFIFQYYEEEERQRGNFPDRFSGHQFPNYSSELNVNALLLGDSALYLCASSYVDRVNTEAFFGQGTRLTVV.

The V and J genes are TRBV10-3 and TRBJ2-7, with TRBD1 matching 9 bases. V lost 5 bases, J lost 3 bases, and 8 bases stayed unmatched. CDR1 ENHRY and CDR2 SYGVKD come from the germline V gene. The CDR3 covers 15 residues. The CDR3 here is CAISNTGGPLYEQYF. In DNA form, the CDR3 reads TGTGCCATCAGTAATACAGGGGGCCCTCTCTACGAGCAGTACTTC.

This rearrangement joins TRBV19 to TRBJ1-1; 7 bases fit TRBD1. This CDR3 has 14 amino acids. Germline CDR1 reads LNHDA; CDR2 reads SQIVND (reference sequence). V gave up 1 base and J gave up 3 bases; unmatched junction bases: 2. DNA for the CDR3: TGTGCCAGTAGTATAGTTACAGGGGACACTGAAGCTTTCTTT. It translates to CASSIVTGDTEAFF.

V gene TRBV19 combines with J gene TRBJ2-3; 13 positions agree with TRBD2. The CDR3 loop spans 18 amino acids. J lost 5 bases, V lost 8 bases, and 16 bases had no gene match. The germline gives CDR1 LNHDA, CDR2 SQIVND (reference sequence). The DNA for the CDR3 is TGTGCCAGTGTAAGGGCGGGACTACTAGCGGGAGGGAGAGATACGCAGTATTTT. Protein sequence: CASVRAGLLAGGRDTQYF.

The rearrangement uses TRBV7-6 and TRBJ1-5; D might be TRBD1 (6 bases). The length of the CDR3 is 13 residues. Germline V CDR1 and CDR2: SGHVS, FNYEAQ. The V gene lost 1 base and the J gene lost 7 bases, with 8 bases spanning the gap. CDR3 coding DNA: TGTGCCAGCAGCTTAGGACAGGCACAGCCCCAGCATTTT. Translated: CASSLGQAQPQHF.

This clone has a single count. V usage is TRBV6-5 and J usage is TRBJ2-7, with 9 bases identical to TRBD1. Trimming at V came to 6 bases and at J to 1 base, leaving 7 bases not matched to a gene. The CDR3 is 15 amino acids. Germline assignment: CDR1 MNHEY and CDR2 SVGAGI. This CDR3 reads CASSRGQGLSYEQYF. Here the CDR3 DNA reads TGTGCCAGCAGCCGTGGACAGGGGCTATCCTACGAGCAGTACTTC.

This chain connects TRBV7-2 to TRBJ2-1; 10 positions agree with TRBD2. V shed 1 base, J shed 7 bases, and the junction held 10 bases outside the gene matches. CDR1 is SGHTA and CDR2 is FQGNSA in the germline V gene. This CDR3 comprises 17 residues. The CDR3 loop reads CASSLGYASGSLNEQFF. CDR3 nucleotide sequence: TGTGCCAGCAGCTTAGGTTACGCTAGCGGGAGTCTAAATGAGCAGTTCTTC.

The chain combines TRBV5-1 with TRBJ2-5; 9 bases are a match to TRBD1. This CDR3 comprises 16 residues. Germline CDR1 reads SGHRS; CDR2 reads YFSETQ. J lost 4 bases, V lost 0 bases, and 7 bases had no gene match. CDR3 sequence reads: CASSLAGQGFGETQYF. CDR3 DNA sequence: TGCGCCAGCAGCTTGGCTGGACAGGGGTTCGGAGAGACCCAGTACTTC.